The sequence of this T cell receptor beta chain was determined in a study of STAT5B mutations in CD4+ large granular lymphocyte leukemia. Study conclusions and caveats: Patient CD4-sorted repertoires looked more clonal than healthy CD4+ repertoires, even without putative leukemic clones. Compared with healthy controls (2/35), patient top clones favored TRBV06 (8/27).

The data were produced by immunoSEQ multiplex PCR, yet TCRdb's version contains in-frame clones alone and is incomplete. The table includes around 35,000 clones, 65% to 70% detected once. The J segment lost 0 bases and the V segment lost 4 bases, leaving 7 bases of the junction unmatched. This CDR3 has 16 amino acids. From germline, CDR1 is SGHNT and CDR2 YYREEE (reference sequence). In the case of this clone: What it binds is not known.

Sequenced: CD4+ T cells from blood buffy coats. This TCR came from a human donor in good health. The chain employs TRBV5-4 and TRBJ2-3; 8 bases map to TRBD2. The CDR3 sequence is CASSLGGAGSTDTQYF. CDR3 DNA: TGTGCCAGCAGCCTCGGGGGGGCGGGGAGCACAGATACGCAGTATTTT.